Each of the 29 T cell receptor beta chains below was sequenced from the same sample in a study of T-cell reconstitution after alpha-beta-depleted transplantation in children. The library targeted TCRbeta and was prepared with unique molecular identifiers. TCRdb reanalysed the PCR reads using MiXCR and keeps one entry per CDR3 protein. The sample lists under 60,000 distinct CDR3 sequences; 5.5% to 7.5% were seen once. This sample comprised PBMCs, mostly from graft donor cells, obtained 60 days after TCRalphabeta/CD19-depleted stem cell transplant. Receptors originate from a female patient younger than 10 who had a stem cell transplant for aplastic anemia, so the T cells may come from the graft donor.

This clonotype was recorded a few times. The chain recombines TRBV28 with TRBJ2-2, with 8 bases matching TRBD2. The V gene end was trimmed by 6 bases and the J gene end by 6 bases; junction bases not matched to a gene: 0. The CDR3 spans 12 residues. CDR1 and CDR2 from the germline V gene are MDHEN and SYDVKM. CDR3 DNA sequence: TGTGCCAGCAGGACTAGCGCCGGGGAGCTGTTTTTT. Translation: CASRTSAGELFF. Together with reference TRBV28 and TRBJ2-2, the CDR3 gives the full variable domain: DVKVTQSSRYLVKRTGEKVFLECVQDMDHENMFWYRQDPGLGLRLIYFSYDVKMKEKGDIPEGYSVSREKKERFSLILESASTNQTSMYLCASRTSAGELFFGEGSRLTVL.

This clonotype has at least ten counts. DNA for the CDR3: TGCAGCGTGGATACTAGCGGGAGGGCTGACGGGGAGCTGTTTTTT. Amino acids: CSVDTSGRADGELFF. The gene calls are TRBV29-1 and TRBJ2-2; 13 bases map to TRBD2. The CDR3 is 15 residues long. Germline V gene lookup returns CDR1 SQVTM and CDR2 ANQGSEA. The ends lost 6 bases at V and 7 bases at J; junction bases unmatched: 8.

This clonotype was counted many times. J is TRBJ1-1 and V is TRBV21-1. TRBV21-1 is labeled a pseudogene. This CDR3 spans 14 amino acids. The CDR3 here is CASRSEAHNTEAFF. In DNA form, the CDR3 reads TGTGCCAGCAGGTCGGAAGCCCATAACACTGAAGCTTTCTTT.

J is TRBJ2-1 and V is TRBV10-2; 11 nucleotides agree with TRBD2. The ends lost 2 bases at V and 4 bases at J; junction bases unmatched: 22. Germline CDR1 and CDR2: WSHSY and SAAADI. The CDR3 loop spans 22 amino acids. DNA for the CDR3: TGCGCCAGCAGTGAGGCCAGATTCACTCCTAGCGGGAGGATCCACTCATACAATGAGCAGTTCTTC. Translated: CASSEARFTPSGRIHSYNEQFF.

This clonotype was counted ten times or more. The chain uses TRBV6-5 and TRBJ2-7; no reliable D call. V lost 4 bases, J lost 6 bases, and 16 bases lay in between. This CDR3 contains 14 residues. Germline V gene data show CDR1 as MNHEY and CDR2 as SVGAGI. The CDR3 sequence is CASSSTRTVVEQYF. The CDR3 nucleotides read TGTGCCAGCAGTTCAACACGGACCGTAGTCGAGCAGTACTTC.

The table lists this clonotype with many counts. J is TRBJ1-1 and V is TRBV12-3 or TRBV12-4; tentatively, D is TRBD1 (5 bases). V dropped 3 bases and J dropped 5 bases, with 13 bases sitting between them. The CDR3 totals 14 residues. In nucleotides, the CDR3 is TGTGCCAGCAGTTTGGCGGGGGTTGGGACTGAAGCTTTCTTT. It yields the protein CASSLAGVGTEAFF.

The sample holds many counts of this clonotype. The J gene is TRBJ1-5, the V gene TRBV24-1, with D possibly TRBD1 on 5 matching bases. V lost 3 bases, J lost 2 bases, and 13 bases lay in between. Germline-derived CDR1 and CDR2 are KGHDR and SFDVKD. This CDR3 has 16 amino acids. CDR3 DNA: TGTGCCACCAGTGATACTACCAGGGCTGGCAATCAGCCCCAGCATTTT. Protein: CATSDTTRAGNQPQHF.

This clonotype was counted a few times. The rearrangement joins TRBV11-3 to TRBJ2-1; TRBD2 matches 10 bases. V lost 5 bases and J lost 9; bases outside the gene matches: 7. The germline gives CDR1 SGHNT, CDR2 YENEEA. CDR3 length: 14 residues. CDR3 loop: CASSRRLAGTEQFF. The CDR3 region has the DNA TGTGCCAGCAGCCGCAGACTAGCGGGCACTGAGCAGTTCTTC. The full variable domain, with the rest looked up from reference TRBV11-3 and TRBJ2-1, is EAGVVQSPRYKIIEKKQPVAFWCNPISGHNTLYWYLQNLGQGPELLIRYENEEAVDDSQLPKDRFSAERLKGVDSTLKIQPAELGDSAVYLCASSRRLAGTEQFFGPGTRLTVL.

The chain couples TRBV19 to TRBJ1-1, with D possibly matching TRBD1 (6 bases). The CDR3 consists of 16 residues. Germline V gene lookup returns CDR1 LNHDA and CDR2 SQIVND (reference sequence). Trimming took 5 bases from V and 0 from J, leaving 16 bases between them. The CDR3 DNA is TGTGCCAGTAGTGTTGACAGGCCTATAATGAACACTGAAGCTTTCTTT. Translation gives CASSVDRPIMNTEAFF.

This clonotype was seen at least ten times. The chain has TRBV27 and TRBJ1-5; no definite D call. Trimming took 1 base from V and 7 from J, leaving 8 bases between them. The CDR3 is made up of 13 amino acids. Germline V gene data show CDR1 as MNHEY and CDR2 as SMNVEV (reference sequence). The DNA for the CDR3 is TGTGCCAGCAGTTTATGGCAGGCCCAGCCCCAGCATTTT. It yields the protein CASSLWQAQPQHF.

At least ten counts were recorded for this clonotype. The gene calls are TRBV20-1 and TRBJ2-3; D might be TRBD2 (6 bases). Trimming left V 0 bases short and J 7 bases short, with 17 bases between. The CDR3 consists of 15 residues. The germline V gene encodes CDR1 DFQATT and CDR2 SNEGSKA (reference sequence). CDR3 nucleotides: TGCAGTGCTAGAGATGAGAGCGGGCAAGGATATACGCAGTATTTT. This translates into CSARDESGQGYTQYF.

In its sample, this clonotype was seen a few times. The chain uses TRBV14 and TRBJ2-2; 7 positions match TRBD1. In germline, CDR1 is SGHDN, CDR2 FVKESK. The ends lost 7 bases at V and 4 bases at J; junction bases unmatched: 6. The CDR3 extends over 14 amino acids. CDR3 in DNA: TGTGCCAGCAAAGGACAGGTGCGCACCGGGGAGCTGTTTTTT. Its translation: CASKGQVRTGELFF.

This clonotype was found many times. V gene TRBV7-9 combines with J gene TRBJ2-3, with 7 bases aligning to TRBD1. This CDR3 comprises 15 residues. The J segment lost 2 bases and the V segment lost 4 bases, leaving 6 bases of the junction unmatched. Germline CDR1 SEHNR, CDR2 FQNEAQ (reference sequence). The CDR3, as DNA: TGTGCCAGCAGCTCAGGGGGACGGAACACAGATACGCAGTATTTT. Translated, it gives CASSSGGRNTDTQYF.

This clonotype was detected ten times or more. V usage is TRBV10-2 and J usage is TRBJ1-1; possibly TRBD1 for D (6 bases). CDR1 and CDR2 (germline): WSHSY, SAAADI. This CDR3 spans 13 amino acids. The germline V and J ends were trimmed by 11 bases and 1 base, with 14 bases remaining between them. The CDR3 region has the DNA TGCGCCTGCTCTGGGGGCCAGAACACTGAAGCTTTCTTT. Its protein is CACSGGQNTEAFF.

Ten or more counts support this clonotype. The rearrangement links TRBV4-2 to TRBJ2-5; D ambiguous. Trimming cost V 1 base and J 5 bases, with 14 bases left between them. The germline V gene encodes CDR1 LGHNA and CDR2 YNFKEQ. CDR3 length equals 15 residues. CDR3 in DNA: TGTGCCAGCAGCCAAGGGACCTATCTCGCGGAGACCCAGTACTTC. This sequence encodes CASSQGTYLAETQYF.

There are many counts of this clonotype. The genes are TRBV24-1 and TRBJ2-1; the match to TRBD2 covers 16 bases. This CDR3 has 16 amino acids. Germline-derived CDR1 and CDR2 are KGHDR and SFDVKD. V dropped 5 bases and J dropped 6; count of bases not matched to a gene: 3. The CDR3 DNA sequence: TGTGCCACCAGTGGTGGGACTAGCGGGAGGGGCAATGAGCAGTTCTTC. Amino acid sequence: CATSGGTSGRGNEQFF.

The V and J genes are TRBV27 and TRBJ2-2; D is possibly TRBD2 (6 bases). The CDR3 loop spans 17 amino acids. The germline V and J ends were trimmed by 9 bases and 5 bases, with 25 bases remaining between them. Germline V gives CDR1 MNHEY, CDR2 SMNVEV (reference sequence). CDR3 coding DNA: TGTGCCAGAGGTAACATTGAGGAGGGAGTAAGAACCGGGGAGCTGTTTTTT. Encoded protein: CARGNIEEGVRTGELFF.

Ten or more counts support this clonotype. J is TRBJ2-7 and V is TRBV5-1; tentative D call: TRBD2 (6 bases). Deletions cut 4 bases from V and 2 bases from J, with 13 bases between. CDR3 length equals 14 residues. Germline values: CDR1 SGHRS, CDR2 YFSETQ. CDR3 bases: TGCGCCAGCAGCCAGGGTAGCGGCACCTACGAGCAGTACTTC. It yields the protein CASSQGSGTYEQYF. Together with reference TRBV5-1 and TRBJ2-7, the CDR3 gives the full variable domain: KAGVTQTPRYLIKTRGQQVTLSCSPISGHRSVSWYQQTPGQGLQFLFEYFSETQRNKGNFPGRFSGRQFSNSRSEMNVSTLELGDSALYLCASSQGSGTYEQYFGPGTRLTVT.

CDR3 loop: CASSYSSLQPQHF. The CDR3 DNA sequence: TGTGCCAGCAGTTACTCAAGTCTGCAGCCCCAGCATTTT. This chain uses TRBV6-6 with TRBJ1-5; no firm D call. CDR1 and CDR2 from the germline V gene are MNHNY and SVGAGI (reference sequence). This CDR3 contains 13 residues. Trimming cost V 0 bases and J 7 bases, with 7 bases left between them.

This clonotype has more than one count but fewer than ten. The J gene is TRBJ2-2, the V gene TRBV20-1; D is perhaps TRBD2 (5 bases). CDR1 DFQATT and CDR2 SNEGSKA come from the germline V gene (reference sequence). The ends were cut back, 4 bases at V and 6 bases at J, with 21 bases in the middle. The CDR3 runs 16 residues. The CDR3 here is CSAMRTARGRAGELFF. The CDR3 DNA is TGCAGTGCTATGAGGACGGCCCGGGGAAGGGCCGGGGAGCTGTTTTTT.

This clonotype was detected only a few times. The rearrangement uses TRBV28 and TRBJ2-2; D is ambiguous. Deletions cut 3 bases from V and 1 base from J, with 15 bases between. The CDR3 covers 17 residues. CDR1 is MDHEN and CDR2 is SYDVKM in the germline V gene. CDR3 loop: CASSFLDTSGNTGELFF. The CDR3 coding sequence is TGTGCCAGCAGTTTCCTCGACACTTCAGGGAACACCGGGGAGCTGTTTTTT.

In this sample, this clonotype turned up many times. The chain joins TRBV20-1 to TRBJ2-3, with 8 bases aligning to TRBD2. The germline gives CDR1 DFQATT, CDR2 SNEGSKA (reference sequence). The CDR3 has 12 amino acids. V was pared by 6 bases and J by 4 bases, with 3 bases of the junction left unmatched. As DNA, the CDR3 is TGCAGTGCACGACTAGCGCCAGATACGCAGTATTTT. Residues: CSARLAPDTQYF.

This clonotype has at least ten counts. The V gene is TRBV20-1, the J gene TRBJ1-3; weak D call: TRBD1 (6 bases). V was cut by 6 bases and J by 2 bases, with 14 bases left in between. This CDR3 has 14 amino acids. Germline CDR1 reads DFQATT; CDR2 reads SNEGSKA (reference sequence). As DNA, the CDR3 is TGCAGTGCCCCGGGGGCTAAAGCTGGAAACACCATATATTTT. Residues: CSAPGAKAGNTIYF.

This clonotype was picked up a small number of times. The chain couples TRBV2 to TRBJ2-3, with 14 bases matching TRBD2. The last part of the DNA fits TRBJ2-2 better; the J call may be wrong. The CDR3 has 14 residues. The germline V gene has CDR1 SNHLY and CDR2 FYNNEI. The CDR3 here is CASSSGTSGRVLFF. CDR3 DNA sequence: TGTGCCAGCAGTTCCGGGACTAGCGGGAGAGTCCTGTTTTTT.

This clonotype has a count of ten or more. J is TRBJ2-2 and V is TRBV5-1; no clear D gene. V lost 0 bases and J 5 bases, leaving 5 bases between the germline ends. Germline loops: CDR1 SGHRS, CDR2 YFSETQ. CDR3 length: 13 residues. The CDR3 DNA sequence: TGCGCCAGCAGCTTGGAGGTGACCGGGGAGCTGTTTTTT. It translates to CASSLEVTGELFF.

This clonotype was seen many times. The chain combines TRBV4-1 with TRBJ2-1; TRBD1 matches at 7 bases. The germline V gene encodes CDR1 MGHRA and CDR2 YSYEKL. This CDR3 spans 16 amino acids. V trimming: 1 base; J trimming: 4 bases; junction bases outside the gene matches: 7. The chain's CDR3 is CASSQVDRARYNEQFF. The CDR3 coding sequence is TGCGCCAGCAGCCAAGTCGACAGGGCCCGTTACAATGAGCAGTTCTTC.

At least ten counts were recorded for this clonotype. The V call is TRBV7-9, the J call TRBJ1-1; D call uncertain. V was cut by 1 base and J by 3 bases, with 15 bases left in between. The CDR3 contains 16 residues. The germline gives CDR1 SEHNR, CDR2 FQNEAQ (reference sequence). Here the CDR3 DNA reads TGTGCCAGCAGCTTAGGCCAGGTGTCGAAATACACTGAAGCTTTCTTT. Encoded protein: CASSLGQVSKYTEAFF. Looking up the rest from reference TRBV7-9 and TRBJ1-1 gives the full variable domain: DTGVSQNPRHKITKRGQNVTFRCDPISEHNRLYWYRQTLGQGPEFLTYFQNEAQLEKSRLLSDRFSAERPKGSFSTLEIQRTEQGDSAMYLCASSLGQVSKYTEAFFGQGTRLTVV.

This clonotype was seen ten or more times. The DNA of the CDR3 is TGTGCCAGCAGCTTTAGGGGACAGGGAAGTCAGCCCCAGCATTTT. Translating gives CASSFRGQGSQPQHF. This chain links TRBV28 with TRBJ1-5, with 9 positions matching TRBD1. This CDR3 is built from 15 residues. Germline CDR1 MDHEN, CDR2 SYDVKM. The V gene end was trimmed by 6 bases and the J gene end by 6 bases; junction bases not matched to a gene: 9.

This clonotype was seen only a few times. The chain has TRBV11-2 and TRBJ2-7; D not resolved. There are 12 residues in the CDR3. V shed 2 bases and J shed 2 bases, with 4 bases lying between them. Germline assignment: CDR1 SGHAT and CDR2 FQNNGV. CDR3 protein: CASSLSAYEQYF. DNA for the CDR3: TGTGCCAGCAGCTTATCTGCCTACGAGCAGTACTTC.